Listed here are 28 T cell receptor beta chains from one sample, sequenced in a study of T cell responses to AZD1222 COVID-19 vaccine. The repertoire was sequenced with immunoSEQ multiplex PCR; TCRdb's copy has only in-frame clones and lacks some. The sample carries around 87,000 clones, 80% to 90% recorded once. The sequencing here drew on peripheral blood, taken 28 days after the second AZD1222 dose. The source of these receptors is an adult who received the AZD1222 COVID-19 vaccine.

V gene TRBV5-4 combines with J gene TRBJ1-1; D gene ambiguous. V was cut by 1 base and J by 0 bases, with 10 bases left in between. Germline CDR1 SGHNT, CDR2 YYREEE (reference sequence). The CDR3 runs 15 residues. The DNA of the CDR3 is TGTGCCAGCAGCTTGCAGGCAGACATGAACACTGAAGCTTTCTTT. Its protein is CASSLQADMNTEAFF. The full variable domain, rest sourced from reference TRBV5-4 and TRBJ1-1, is ETGVTQSPTHLIKTRGQQVTLRCSSQSGHNTVSWYQQALGQGPQFIFQYYREEENGRGNFPPRFSGLQFPNYSSELNVNALELDDSALYLCASSLQADMNTEAFFGQGTRLTVV.

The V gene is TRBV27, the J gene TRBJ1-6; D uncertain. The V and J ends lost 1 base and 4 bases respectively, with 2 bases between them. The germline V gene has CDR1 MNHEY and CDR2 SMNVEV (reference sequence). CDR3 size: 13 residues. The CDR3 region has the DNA TGTGCCAGCAGTTTATGGTATAATTCACCCCTCCACTTT. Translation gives CASSLWYNSPLHF.

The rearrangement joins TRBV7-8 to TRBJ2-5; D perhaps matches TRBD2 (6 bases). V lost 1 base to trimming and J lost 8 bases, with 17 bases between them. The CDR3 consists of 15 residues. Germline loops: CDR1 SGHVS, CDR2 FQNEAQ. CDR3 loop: CASSLGRGHAGTQYF. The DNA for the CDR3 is TGTGCCAGCAGCTTAGGGCGGGGCCATGCGGGCACCCAGTACTTC. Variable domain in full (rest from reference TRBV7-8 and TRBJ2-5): GAGVSQSPRYKVAKRGQDVALRCDPISGHVSLFWYQQALGQGPEFLTYFQNEAQLDKSGLPSDRFFAERPEGSVSTLKIQRTQQEDSAVYLCASSLGRGHAGTQYFGPGTRLLVL.

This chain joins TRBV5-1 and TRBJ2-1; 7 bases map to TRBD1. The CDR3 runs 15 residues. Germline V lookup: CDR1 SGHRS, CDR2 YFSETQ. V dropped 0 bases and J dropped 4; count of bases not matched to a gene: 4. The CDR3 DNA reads TGCGCCAGCAGCTTGGGGGACAGTATGTACAATGAGCAGTTCTTC. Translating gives CASSLGDSMYNEQFF.

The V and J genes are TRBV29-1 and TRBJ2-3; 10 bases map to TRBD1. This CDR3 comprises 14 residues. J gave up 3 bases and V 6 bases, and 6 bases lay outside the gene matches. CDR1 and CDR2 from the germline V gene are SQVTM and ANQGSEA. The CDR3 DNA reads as TGCAGCGTGGACAGGGGGGTACATACAGATACGCAGTATTTT. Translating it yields CSVDRGVHTDTQYF.

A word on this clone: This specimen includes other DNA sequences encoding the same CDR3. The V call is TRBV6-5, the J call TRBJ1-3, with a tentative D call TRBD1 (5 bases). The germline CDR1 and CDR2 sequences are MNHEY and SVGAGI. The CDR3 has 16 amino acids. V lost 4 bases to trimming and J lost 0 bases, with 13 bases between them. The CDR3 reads CASSSTTGVSGNTIYF. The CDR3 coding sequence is TGTGCCAGCAGTTCGACGACGGGGGTCTCTGGAAACACCATATATTTT.

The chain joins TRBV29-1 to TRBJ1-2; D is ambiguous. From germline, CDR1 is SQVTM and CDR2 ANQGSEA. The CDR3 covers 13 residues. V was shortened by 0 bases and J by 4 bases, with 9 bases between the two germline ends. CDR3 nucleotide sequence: TGCAGCGTTGAAGAACCGGAGGGCTATGGCTACACCTTC. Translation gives CSVEEPEGYGYTF.

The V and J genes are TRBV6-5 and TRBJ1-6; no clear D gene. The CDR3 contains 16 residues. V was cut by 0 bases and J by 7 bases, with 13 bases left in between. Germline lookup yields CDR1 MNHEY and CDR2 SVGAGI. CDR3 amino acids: CASSYSGLLRNSPLHF. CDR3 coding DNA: TGTGCCAGCAGTTACTCGGGGTTATTGAGGAATTCACCCCTCCACTTT.

In DNA form, the CDR3 reads TGTGCCAGTAGTATAGGGACAGGGAACGACGAGCAGTACTTC. It yields the protein CASSIGTGNDEQYF. The chain combines TRBV19 with TRBJ2-7; 8 nucleotides align to TRBD1. Germline CDR1 LNHDA, CDR2 SQIVND (reference sequence). The CDR3 sequence is 14 residues long. Losses at the gene ends were 1 base for V and 5 bases for J; bases not matched to a gene: 4.

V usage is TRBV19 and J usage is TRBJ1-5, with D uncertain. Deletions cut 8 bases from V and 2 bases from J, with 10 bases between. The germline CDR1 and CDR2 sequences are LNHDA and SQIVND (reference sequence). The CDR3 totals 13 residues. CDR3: CASGDLGNQPQHF. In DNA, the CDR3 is TGTGCCAGTGGCGACCTAGGCAATCAGCCCCAGCATTTT.

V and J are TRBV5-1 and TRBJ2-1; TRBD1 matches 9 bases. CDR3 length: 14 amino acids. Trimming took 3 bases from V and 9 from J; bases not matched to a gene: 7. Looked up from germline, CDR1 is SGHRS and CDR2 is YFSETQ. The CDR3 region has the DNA TGCGCCAGCAGCTATAAGTTACAGGGGGCTGAGCAGTTCTTC. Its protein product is CASSYKLQGAEQFF.

CDR3 bases: TGCGCCAGCAGCCAAGATTTGAGTGGTGGGAAGTATACGCAGTATTTT. Its protein product is CASSQDLSGGKYTQYF. The rearrangement joins TRBV4-1 to TRBJ2-3, with D uncertain. The V gene's germline CDR1 is MGHRA and CDR2 YSYEKL. V was cut by 0 bases and J by 7 bases, with 17 bases left in between. This CDR3 region has 16 residues.

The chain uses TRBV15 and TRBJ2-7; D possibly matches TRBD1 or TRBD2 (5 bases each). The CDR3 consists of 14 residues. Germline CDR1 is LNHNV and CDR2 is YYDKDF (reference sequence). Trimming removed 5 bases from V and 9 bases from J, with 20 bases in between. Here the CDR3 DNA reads TGTGCCACCAGCCGGGCAGGGACGCGATTGGGGCAGTACTTC. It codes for CATSRAGTRLGQYF.

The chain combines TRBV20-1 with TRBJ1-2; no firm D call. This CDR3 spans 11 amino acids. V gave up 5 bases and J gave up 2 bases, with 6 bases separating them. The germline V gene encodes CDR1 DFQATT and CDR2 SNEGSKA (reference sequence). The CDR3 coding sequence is TGCAGTGCTTTCAGAAACTATGGCTACACCTTC. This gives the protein CSAFRNYGYTF.

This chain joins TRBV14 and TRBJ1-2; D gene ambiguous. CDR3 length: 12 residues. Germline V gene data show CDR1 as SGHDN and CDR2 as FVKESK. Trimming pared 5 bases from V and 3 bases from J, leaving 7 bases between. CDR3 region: CASSSLDYGYTF. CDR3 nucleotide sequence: TGTGCCAGCAGCTCCCTCGACTATGGCTACACCTTC.

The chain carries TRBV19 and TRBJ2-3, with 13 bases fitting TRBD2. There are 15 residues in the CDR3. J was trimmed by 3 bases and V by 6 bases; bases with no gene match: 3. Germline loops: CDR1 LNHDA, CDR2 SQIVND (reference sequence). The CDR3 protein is CASRGTSGDTDTQYF. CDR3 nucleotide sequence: TGTGCCAGTAGGGGGACTAGCGGGGATACAGATACGCAGTATTTT.

CDR3 bases: TGTGCCAGCAGTTACCGGAAAGGGGGCTTTGGAAACACCATATATTTT. Translating gives CASSYRKGGFGNTIYF. The chain couples TRBV6-5 to TRBJ1-3; TRBD1 matches 7 bases. The CDR3 length is 16 residues. V dropped 2 bases and J dropped 3; count of bases not matched to a gene: 7. Germline V gives CDR1 MNHEY, CDR2 SVGAGI.

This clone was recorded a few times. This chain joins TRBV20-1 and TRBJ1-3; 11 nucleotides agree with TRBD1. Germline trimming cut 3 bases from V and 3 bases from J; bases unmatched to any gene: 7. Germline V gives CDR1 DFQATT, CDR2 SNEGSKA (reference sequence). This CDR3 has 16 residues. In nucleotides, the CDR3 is TGCAGTGCTAGTTTCGGGACAGGGGGTATTGGAAACACCATATATTTT. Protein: CSASFGTGGIGNTIYF.

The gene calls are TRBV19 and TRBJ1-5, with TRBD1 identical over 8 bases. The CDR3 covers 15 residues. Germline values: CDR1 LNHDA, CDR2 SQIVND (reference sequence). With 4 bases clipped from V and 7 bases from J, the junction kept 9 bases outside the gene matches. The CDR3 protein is CASSTLDRAGQPQHF. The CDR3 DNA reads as TGTGCCAGTAGTACCCTGGACAGGGCTGGACAGCCCCAGCATTTT.

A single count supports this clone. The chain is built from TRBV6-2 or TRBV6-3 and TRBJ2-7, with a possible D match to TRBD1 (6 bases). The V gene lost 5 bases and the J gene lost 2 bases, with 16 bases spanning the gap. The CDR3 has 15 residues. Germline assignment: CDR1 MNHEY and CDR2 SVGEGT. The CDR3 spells CASSNHPTGAYEQYF. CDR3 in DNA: TGTGCCAGCAGTAACCACCCGACAGGCGCCTACGAGCAGTACTTC.

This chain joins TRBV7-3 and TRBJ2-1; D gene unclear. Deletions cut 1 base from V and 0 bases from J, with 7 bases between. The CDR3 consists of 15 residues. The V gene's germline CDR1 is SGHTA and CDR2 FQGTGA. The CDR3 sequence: CASSLKPSSYNEQFF. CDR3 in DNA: TGTGCCAGCAGCTTAAAGCCTAGCTCCTACAATGAGCAGTTCTTC.

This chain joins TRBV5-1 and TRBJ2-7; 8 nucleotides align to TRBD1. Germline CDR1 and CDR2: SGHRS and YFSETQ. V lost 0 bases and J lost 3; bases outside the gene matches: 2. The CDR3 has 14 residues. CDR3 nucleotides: TGCGCCAGCAGCTTGGAGGGACAGGTCTACGAGCAGTACTTC. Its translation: CASSLEGQVYEQYF.

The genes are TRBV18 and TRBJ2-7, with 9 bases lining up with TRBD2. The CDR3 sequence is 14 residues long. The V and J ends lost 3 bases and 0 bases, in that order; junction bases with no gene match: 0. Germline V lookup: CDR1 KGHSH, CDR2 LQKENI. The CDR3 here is CASSPSGSSYEQYF. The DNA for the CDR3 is TGTGCCAGCTCACCTAGCGGGAGCTCCTACGAGCAGTACTTC.

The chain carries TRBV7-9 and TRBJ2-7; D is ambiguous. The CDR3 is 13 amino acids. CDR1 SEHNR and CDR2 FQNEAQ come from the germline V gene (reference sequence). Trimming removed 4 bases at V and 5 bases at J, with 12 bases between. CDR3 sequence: CASSSISIDEQYF. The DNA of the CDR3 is TGTGCCAGCAGCTCCATCTCAATCGACGAGCAGTACTTC.

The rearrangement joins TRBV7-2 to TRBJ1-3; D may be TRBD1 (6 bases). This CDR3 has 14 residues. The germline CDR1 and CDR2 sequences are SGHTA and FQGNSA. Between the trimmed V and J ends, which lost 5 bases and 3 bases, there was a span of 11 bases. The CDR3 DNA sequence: TGTGCCAGCAGCGCCACAGGGAATGGAAACACCATATATTTT. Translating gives CASSATGNGNTIYF. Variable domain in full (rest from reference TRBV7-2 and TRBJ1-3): GAGVSQSPSNKVTEKGKDVELRCDPISGHTALYWYRQSLGQGLEFLIYFQGNSAPDKSGLPSDRFSAERTGGSVSTLTIQRTQQEDSAVYLCASSATGNGNTIYFGEGSWLTVV.

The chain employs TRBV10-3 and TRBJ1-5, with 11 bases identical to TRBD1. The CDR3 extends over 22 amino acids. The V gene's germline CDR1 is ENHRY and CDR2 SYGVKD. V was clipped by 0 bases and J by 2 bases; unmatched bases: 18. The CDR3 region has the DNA TGTGCCATCAGTGAGTCCGCGGTGGACGGACAGGGGGCGCATCTTGGCAATCAGCCCCAGCATTTT. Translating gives CAISESAVDGQGAHLGNQPQHF.

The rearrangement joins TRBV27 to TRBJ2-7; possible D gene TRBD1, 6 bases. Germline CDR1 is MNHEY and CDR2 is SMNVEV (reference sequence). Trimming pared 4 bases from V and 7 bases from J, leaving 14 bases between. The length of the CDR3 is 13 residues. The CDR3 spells CASSSGVLSEQYF. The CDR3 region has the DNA TGTGCCAGCAGTTCAGGGGTTCTCTCGGAGCAGTACTTC.

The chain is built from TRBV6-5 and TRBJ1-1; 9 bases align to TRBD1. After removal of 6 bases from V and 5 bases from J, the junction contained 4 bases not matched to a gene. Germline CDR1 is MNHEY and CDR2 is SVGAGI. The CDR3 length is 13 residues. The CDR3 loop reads CASRQGANTEAFF. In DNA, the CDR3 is TGTGCCAGCAGACAGGGGGCTAATACTGAAGCTTTCTTT.